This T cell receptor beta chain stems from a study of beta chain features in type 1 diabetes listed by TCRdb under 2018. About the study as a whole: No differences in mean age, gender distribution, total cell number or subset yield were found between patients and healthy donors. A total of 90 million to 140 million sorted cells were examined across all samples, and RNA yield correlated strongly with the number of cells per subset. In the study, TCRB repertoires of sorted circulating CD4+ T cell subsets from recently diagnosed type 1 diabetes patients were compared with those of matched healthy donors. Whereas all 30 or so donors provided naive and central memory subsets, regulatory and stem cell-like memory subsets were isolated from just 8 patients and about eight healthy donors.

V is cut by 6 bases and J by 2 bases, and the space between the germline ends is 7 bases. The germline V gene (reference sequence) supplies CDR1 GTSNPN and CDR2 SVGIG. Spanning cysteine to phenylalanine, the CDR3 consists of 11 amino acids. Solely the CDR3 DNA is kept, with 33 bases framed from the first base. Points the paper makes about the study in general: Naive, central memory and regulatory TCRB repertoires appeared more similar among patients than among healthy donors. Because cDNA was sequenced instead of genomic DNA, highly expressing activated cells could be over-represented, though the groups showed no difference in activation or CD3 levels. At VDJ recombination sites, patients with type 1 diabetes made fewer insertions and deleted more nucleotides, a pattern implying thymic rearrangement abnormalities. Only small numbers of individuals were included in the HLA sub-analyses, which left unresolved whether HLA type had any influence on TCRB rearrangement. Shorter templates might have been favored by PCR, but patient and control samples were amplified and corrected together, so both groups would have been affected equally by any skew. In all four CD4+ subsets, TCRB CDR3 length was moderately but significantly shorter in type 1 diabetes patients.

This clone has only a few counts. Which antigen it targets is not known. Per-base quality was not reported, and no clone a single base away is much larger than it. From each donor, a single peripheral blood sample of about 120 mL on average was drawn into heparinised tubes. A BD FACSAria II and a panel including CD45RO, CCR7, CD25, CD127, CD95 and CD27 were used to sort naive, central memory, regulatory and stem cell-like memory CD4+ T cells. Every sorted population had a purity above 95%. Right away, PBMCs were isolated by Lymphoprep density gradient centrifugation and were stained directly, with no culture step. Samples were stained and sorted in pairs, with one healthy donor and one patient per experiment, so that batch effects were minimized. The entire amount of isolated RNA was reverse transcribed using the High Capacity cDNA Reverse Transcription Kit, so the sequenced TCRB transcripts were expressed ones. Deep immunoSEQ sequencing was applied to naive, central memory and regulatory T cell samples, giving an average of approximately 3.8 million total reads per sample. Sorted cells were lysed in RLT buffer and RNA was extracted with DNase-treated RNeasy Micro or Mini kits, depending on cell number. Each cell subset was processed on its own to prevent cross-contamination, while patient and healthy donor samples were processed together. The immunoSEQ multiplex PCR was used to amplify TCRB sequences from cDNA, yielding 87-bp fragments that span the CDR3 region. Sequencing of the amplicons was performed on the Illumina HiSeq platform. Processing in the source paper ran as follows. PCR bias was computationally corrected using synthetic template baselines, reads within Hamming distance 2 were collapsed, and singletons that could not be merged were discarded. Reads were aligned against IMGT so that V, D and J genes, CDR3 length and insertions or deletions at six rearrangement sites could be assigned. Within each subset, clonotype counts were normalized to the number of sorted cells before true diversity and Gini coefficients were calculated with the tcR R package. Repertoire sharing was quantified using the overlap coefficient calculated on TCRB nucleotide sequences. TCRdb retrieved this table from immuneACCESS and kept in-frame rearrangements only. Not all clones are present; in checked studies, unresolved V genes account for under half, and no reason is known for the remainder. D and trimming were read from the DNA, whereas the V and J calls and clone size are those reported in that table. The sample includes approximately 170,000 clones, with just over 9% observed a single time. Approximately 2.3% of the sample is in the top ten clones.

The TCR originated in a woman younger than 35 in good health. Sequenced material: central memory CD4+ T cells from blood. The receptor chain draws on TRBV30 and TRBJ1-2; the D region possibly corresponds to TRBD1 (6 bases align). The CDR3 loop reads CACQGNYGYTF. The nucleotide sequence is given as TGTGCCTGTCAGGGGAACTATGGCTACACCTTC.